This entry describes one T cell receptor (beta chain). The antigen is unknown. The protocol was immunoSEQ multiplex PCR, while the TCRdb copy is restricted to in-frame clones and leaves out a portion. The sample consists of roughly 250,000 clones, around nine tenths of them appearing once. This sample stems from a study of cytomegalovirus exposure and HLA in healthy donors. Study in general: A subsequent analysis stated that the approximately 110 validation repertoires were run on the same platform as the roughly 700 first-cohort repertoires. Study-wide points: The study put 160 or so TCR beta chains on its list as cytomegalovirus-associated. As confirmed in vitro, a few CMV-associated chains were specific for CMV antigens.

V dropped 4 bases and J dropped 9; count of bases not matched to a gene: 13. The V gene's germline CDR1 is SEHNR and CDR2 FQNEAQ (reference sequence). CDR3 size: 16 residues. The source is a man aged 18 to 35 in good health and CMV-seronegative. Sequenced material: PBMCs. This chain connects TRBV7-9 to TRBJ2-1; 9 bases align to TRBD2. The CDR3 loop is CASSSFSGSYGSEQFF. The CDR3 nucleotides are TGTGCCAGCAGCTCCTTTAGCGGGAGCTACGGCAGTGAGCAGTTCTTC.